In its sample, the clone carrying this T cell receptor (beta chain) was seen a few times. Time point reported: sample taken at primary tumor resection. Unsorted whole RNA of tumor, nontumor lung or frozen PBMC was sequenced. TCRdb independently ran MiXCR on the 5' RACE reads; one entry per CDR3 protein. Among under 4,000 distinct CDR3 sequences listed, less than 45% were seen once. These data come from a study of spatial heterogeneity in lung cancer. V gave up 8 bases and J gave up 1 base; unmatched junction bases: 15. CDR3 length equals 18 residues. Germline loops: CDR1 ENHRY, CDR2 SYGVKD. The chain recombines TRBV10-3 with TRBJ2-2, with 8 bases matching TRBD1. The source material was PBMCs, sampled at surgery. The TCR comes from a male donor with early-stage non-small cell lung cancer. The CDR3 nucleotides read TGTGCCATCCTTCGTCTCACCACCGGGACAGGGAACACCGGGGAGCTGTTTTTT. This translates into CAILRLTTGTGNTGELFF.